One sample yielded the 6 T cell receptor beta chains listed below, sequenced in a study of T cells of healthy individuals. TCRdb redid the calling of the 5' RACE reads with MiXCR, one entry per CDR3 protein. The sample carries 50,000 to 55,000 distinct CDR3 sequences, roughly 14% recorded once. The receptors here all came from a human donor in good health.

J is TRBJ2-7 and V is TRBV18; 12 positions agree with TRBD2. Germline CDR1 and CDR2: KGHSH and LQKENI. The CDR3 has 14 amino acids. The junction had 4 bases not matched to a gene; V was cut back by 6 bases and J by 4 bases. As DNA, the CDR3 is TGTGCCAGCTCCCCGACTAGCGGGAGTTACGAGCAGTACTTC. It encodes CASSPTSGSYEQYF.

This clonotype was seen at least ten times. The genes are TRBV2 and TRBJ2-5, with D uncertain. CDR3 size: 11 residues. CDR1 and CDR2 (germline): SNHLY, FYNNEI. V gave up 3 bases and J gave up 10 bases, with 9 bases separating them. CDR3 sequence reads: CASSDWRDQYF. The DNA of the CDR3 is TGTGCCAGCAGTGATTGGCGAGACCAGTACTTC. Combining the CDR3 with reference TRBV2 and TRBJ2-5 gives the whole variable domain EPEVTQTPSHQVTQMGQEVILRCVPISNHLYFYWYRQILGQKVEFLVSFYNNEISEKSEIFDDQFSVERPDGSNFTLKIRSTKLEDSAMYFCASSDWRDQYFGPGTRLLVL.

This rearrangement joins TRBV5-1 to TRBJ2-7; D is tentatively TRBD1 or TRBD2 (5 bases each). Between the trimmed V and J ends, which lost 2 bases and 6 bases, there was a span of 18 bases. CDR3 length: 15 amino acids. CDR1 is SGHRS and CDR2 is YFSETQ in the germline V gene. The CDR3 here is CASSFGGQGVSEQYF. The CDR3 region has the DNA TGCGCCAGCAGCTTCGGCGGTCAGGGAGTGAGCGAGCAGTACTTC.

The chain uses TRBV3-1 and TRBJ1-4; the D gene is possibly TRBD1 (5 bases). Trimming left V 2 bases short and J 10 bases short, with 11 bases between. The CDR3 covers 13 residues. Germline lookup yields CDR1 LGHDT and CDR2 YNNKEL (reference sequence). The CDR3 DNA is TGTGCCAGCAGCCAACCCGGGGGGGGAAAACTGTTTTTT. It encodes CASSQPGGGKLFF.

This clonotype was seen only a few times. The rearrangement joins TRBV4-3 to TRBJ2-7, with D possibly matching TRBD2 (5 bases). The CDR3 contains 12 residues. The germline V gene has CDR1 LGHNA and CDR2 YSLEER. V was trimmed by 1 base and J by 11 bases, leaving 12 bases between them. In nucleotides, the CDR3 is TGCGCCAGCAGCCAAGGAAACGGGGAAAAGTACTTC. Translated, it gives CASSQGNGEKYF.

This clonotype was detected only a few times. This chain links TRBV18 with TRBJ2-7; 8 bases align to TRBD1. From germline, CDR1 is KGHSH and CDR2 LQKENI. V shed 5 bases, J shed 2 bases, and the junction held 5 bases outside the gene matches. The CDR3 spans 14 residues. CDR3 protein: CASSMGQATYEQYF. CDR3 DNA sequence: TGTGCCAGCTCAATGGGACAGGCGACCTACGAGCAGTACTTC. Drawing the rest from reference TRBV18 and TRBJ2-7, the complete variable domain is NAGVMQNPRHLVRRRGQEARLRCSPMKGHSHVYWYRQLPEEGLKFMVYLQKENIIDESGMPKERFSAEFPKEGPSILRIQQVVRGDSAAYFCASSMGQATYEQYFGPGTRLTVT.